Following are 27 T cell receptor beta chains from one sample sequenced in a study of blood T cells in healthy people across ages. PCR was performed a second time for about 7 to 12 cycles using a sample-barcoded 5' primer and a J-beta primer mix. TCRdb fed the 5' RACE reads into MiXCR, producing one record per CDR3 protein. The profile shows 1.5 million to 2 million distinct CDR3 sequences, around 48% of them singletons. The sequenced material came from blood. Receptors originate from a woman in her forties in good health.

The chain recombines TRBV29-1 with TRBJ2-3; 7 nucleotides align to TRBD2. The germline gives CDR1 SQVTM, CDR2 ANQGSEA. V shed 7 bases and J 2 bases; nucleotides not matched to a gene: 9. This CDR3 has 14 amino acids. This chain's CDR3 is CSADWAGVTDTQYF. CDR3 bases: TGCAGCGCTGATTGGGCGGGGGTCACAGATACGCAGTATTTT.

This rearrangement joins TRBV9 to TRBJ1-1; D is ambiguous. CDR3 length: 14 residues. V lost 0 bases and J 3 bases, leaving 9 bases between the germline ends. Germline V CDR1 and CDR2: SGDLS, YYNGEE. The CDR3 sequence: CASSVVAVDTEAFF. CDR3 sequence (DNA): TGTGCCAGCAGCGTAGTGGCTGTTGACACTGAAGCTTTCTTT.

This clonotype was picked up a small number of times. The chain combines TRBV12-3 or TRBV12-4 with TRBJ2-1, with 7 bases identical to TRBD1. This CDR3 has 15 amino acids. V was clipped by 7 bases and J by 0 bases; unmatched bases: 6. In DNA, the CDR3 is TGTGCCAGCACCCCACGACAGGGCTCCTACAATGAGCAGTTCTTC. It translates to CASTPRQGSYNEQFF.

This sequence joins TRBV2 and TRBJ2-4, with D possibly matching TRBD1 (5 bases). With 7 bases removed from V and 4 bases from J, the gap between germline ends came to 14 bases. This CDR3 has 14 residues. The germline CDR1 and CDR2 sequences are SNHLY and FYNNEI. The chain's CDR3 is CASTGRQGKNIQYF. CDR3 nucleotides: TGTGCCAGCACCGGACGCCAGGGAAAAAACATTCAGTACTTC.

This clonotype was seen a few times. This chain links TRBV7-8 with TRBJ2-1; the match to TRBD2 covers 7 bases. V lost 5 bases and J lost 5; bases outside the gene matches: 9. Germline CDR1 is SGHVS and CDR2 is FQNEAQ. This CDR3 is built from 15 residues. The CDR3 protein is CASSPLGTTNNEQFF. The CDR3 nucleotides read TGTGCCAGCAGCCCACTCGGGACTACGAACAATGAGCAGTTCTTC.

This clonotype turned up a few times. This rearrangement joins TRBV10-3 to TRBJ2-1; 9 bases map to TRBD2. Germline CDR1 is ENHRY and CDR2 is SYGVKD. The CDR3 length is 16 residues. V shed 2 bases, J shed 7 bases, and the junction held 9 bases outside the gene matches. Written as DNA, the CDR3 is TGTGCCATCAGTGAGCCGCGCGCTAGCGGGGTAAATGAGCAGTTCTTC. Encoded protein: CAISEPRASGVNEQFF.

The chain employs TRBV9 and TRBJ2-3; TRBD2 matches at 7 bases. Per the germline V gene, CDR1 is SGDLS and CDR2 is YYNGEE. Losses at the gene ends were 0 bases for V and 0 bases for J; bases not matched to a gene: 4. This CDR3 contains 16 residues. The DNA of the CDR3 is TGTGCCAGCAGCGTAGAGAGCGGGGCAAGCACAGATACGCAGTATTTT. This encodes CASSVESGASTDTQYF.

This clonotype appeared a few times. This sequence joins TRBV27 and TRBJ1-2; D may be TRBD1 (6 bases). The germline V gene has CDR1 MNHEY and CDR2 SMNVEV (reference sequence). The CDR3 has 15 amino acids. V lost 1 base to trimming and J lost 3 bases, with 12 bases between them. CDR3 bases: TGTGCCAGCAGTTTATACGCGGGACAACACTATGGCTACACCTTC. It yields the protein CASSLYAGQHYGYTF.

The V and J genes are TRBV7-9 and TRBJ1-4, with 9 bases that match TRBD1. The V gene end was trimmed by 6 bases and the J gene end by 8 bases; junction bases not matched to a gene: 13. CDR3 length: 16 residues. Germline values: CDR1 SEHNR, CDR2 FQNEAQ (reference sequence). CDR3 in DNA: TGTGCCAGCAGTCCTACCCGGGACAGGGATAGAGAAAAACTGTTTTTT. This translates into CASSPTRDRDREKLFF. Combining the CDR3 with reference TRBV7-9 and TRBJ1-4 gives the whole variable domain DTGVSQNPRHKITKRGQNVTFRCDPISEHNRLYWYRQTLGQGPEFLTYFQNEAQLEKSRLLSDRFSAERPKGSFSTLEIQRTEQGDSAMYLCASSPTRDRDREKLFFGSGTQLSVL.

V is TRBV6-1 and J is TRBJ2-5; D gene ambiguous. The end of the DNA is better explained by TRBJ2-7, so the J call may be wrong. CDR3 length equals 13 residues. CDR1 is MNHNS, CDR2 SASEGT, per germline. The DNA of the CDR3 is TGTGCCAGCAGTGAGGAACTTAAATACGAGCAGTACTTC. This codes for CASSEELKYEQYF.

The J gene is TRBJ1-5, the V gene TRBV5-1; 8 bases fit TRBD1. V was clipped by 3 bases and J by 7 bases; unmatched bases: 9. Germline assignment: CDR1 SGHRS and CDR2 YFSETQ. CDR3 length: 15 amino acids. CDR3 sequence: CASSWTTGVGQPQHF. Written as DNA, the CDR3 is TGCGCCAGCAGCTGGACGACAGGGGTTGGGCAGCCCCAGCATTTT. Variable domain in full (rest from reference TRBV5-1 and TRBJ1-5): KAGVTQTPRYLIKTRGQQVTLSCSPISGHRSVSWYQQTPGQGLQFLFEYFSETQRNKGNFPGRFSGRQFSNSRSEMNVSTLELGDSALYLCASSWTTGVGQPQHFGDGTRLSIL.

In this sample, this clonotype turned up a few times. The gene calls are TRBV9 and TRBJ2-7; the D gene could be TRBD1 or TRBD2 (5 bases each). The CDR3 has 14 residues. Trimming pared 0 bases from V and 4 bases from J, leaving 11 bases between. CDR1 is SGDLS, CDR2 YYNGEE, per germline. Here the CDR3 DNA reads TGTGCCAGCAGCGTAGAGGGGACGGATTACGAGCAGTACTTC. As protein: CASSVEGTDYEQYF.

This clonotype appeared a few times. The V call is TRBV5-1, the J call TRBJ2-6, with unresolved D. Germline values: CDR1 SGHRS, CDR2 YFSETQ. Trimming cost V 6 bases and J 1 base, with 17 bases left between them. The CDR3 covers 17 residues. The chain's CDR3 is CASTPTLLTSGANVLTF. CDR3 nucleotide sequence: TGCGCCAGCACCCCCACCTTGTTAACTTCTGGGGCCAACGTCCTGACTTTC.

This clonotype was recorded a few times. DNA for the CDR3: TGTGCCACCAGTGACCCGACAGGGCCCCAGAGCTCTGGGGCCAACGTCCTGACTTTC. As protein: CATSDPTGPQSSGANVLTF. V and J are TRBV24-1 and TRBJ2-6; 7 bases line up with TRBD1. The germline V gene encodes CDR1 KGHDR and CDR2 SFDVKD. This CDR3 comprises 19 residues. V shed 4 bases, J shed 0 bases, and the junction held 11 bases outside the gene matches.

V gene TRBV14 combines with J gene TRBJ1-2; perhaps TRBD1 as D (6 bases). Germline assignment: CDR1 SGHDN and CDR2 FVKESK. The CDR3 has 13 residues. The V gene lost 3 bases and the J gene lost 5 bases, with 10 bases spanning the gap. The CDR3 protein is CASSQRDTYGYTF. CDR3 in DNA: TGTGCCAGCAGCCAGAGGGACACATATGGCTACACCTTC.

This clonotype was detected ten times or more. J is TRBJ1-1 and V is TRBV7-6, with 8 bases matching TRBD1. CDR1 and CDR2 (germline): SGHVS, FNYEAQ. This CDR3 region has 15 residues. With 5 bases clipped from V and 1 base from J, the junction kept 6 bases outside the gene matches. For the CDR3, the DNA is TGTGCCAGCAGCCCAAGGCAGGGGGCGAACACTGAAGCTTTCTTT. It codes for CASSPRQGANTEAFF.

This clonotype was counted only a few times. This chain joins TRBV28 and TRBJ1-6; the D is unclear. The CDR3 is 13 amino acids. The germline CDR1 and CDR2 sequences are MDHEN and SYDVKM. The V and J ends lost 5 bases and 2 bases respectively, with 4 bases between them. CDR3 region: CASSQPYNSPLHF. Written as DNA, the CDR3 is TGTGCCAGCAGTCAGCCCTATAATTCACCCCTCCACTTT.

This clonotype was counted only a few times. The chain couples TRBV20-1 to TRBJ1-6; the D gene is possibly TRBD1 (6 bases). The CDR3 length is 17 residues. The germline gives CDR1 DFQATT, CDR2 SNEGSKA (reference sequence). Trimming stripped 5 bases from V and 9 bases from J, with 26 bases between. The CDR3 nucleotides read TGCAGTGCTCCTAGGGGAGGCATAAGGGGGGCAGGTTCACCCCTCCACTTT. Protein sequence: CSAPRGGIRGAGSPLHF.

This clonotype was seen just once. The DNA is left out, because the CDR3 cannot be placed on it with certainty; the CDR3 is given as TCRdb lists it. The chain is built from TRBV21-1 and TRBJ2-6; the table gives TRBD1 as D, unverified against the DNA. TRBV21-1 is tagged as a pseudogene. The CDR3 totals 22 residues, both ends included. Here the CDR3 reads CASSNGGIRFAQGSDLPTVLTF.

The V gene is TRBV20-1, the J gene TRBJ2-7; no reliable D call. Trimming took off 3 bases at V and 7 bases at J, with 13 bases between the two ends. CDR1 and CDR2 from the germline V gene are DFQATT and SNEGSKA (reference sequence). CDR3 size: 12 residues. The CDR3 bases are TGCAGTGCTAGGAACTTCTTAGGGGAGCAGTACTTC. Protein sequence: CSARNFLGEQYF.

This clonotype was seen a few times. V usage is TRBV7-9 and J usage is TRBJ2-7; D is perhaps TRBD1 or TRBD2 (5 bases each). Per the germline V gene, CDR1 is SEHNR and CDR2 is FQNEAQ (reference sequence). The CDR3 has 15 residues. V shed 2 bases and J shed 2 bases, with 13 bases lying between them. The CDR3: CASSLLSRGPYEQYF. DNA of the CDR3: TGTGCCAGCAGCTTATTATCGAGGGGACCCTACGAGCAGTACTTC.

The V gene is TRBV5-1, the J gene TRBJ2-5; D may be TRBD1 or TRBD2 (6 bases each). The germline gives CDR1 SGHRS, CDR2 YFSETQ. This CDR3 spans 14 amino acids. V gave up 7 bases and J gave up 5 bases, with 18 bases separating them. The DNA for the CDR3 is TGCGCCAGCCACCCGTCGGGGGCCGAGGAGACCCAGTACTTC. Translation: CASHPSGAEETQYF. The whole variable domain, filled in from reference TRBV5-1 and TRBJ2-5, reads KAGVTQTPRYLIKTRGQQVTLSCSPISGHRSVSWYQQTPGQGLQFLFEYFSETQRNKGNFPGRFSGRQFSNSRSEMNVSTLELGDSALYLCASHPSGAEETQYFGPGTRLLVL.

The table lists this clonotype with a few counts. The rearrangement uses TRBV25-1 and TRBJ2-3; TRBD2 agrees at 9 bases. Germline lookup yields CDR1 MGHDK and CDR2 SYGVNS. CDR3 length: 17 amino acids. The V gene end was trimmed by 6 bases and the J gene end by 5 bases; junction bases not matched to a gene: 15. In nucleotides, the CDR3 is TGTGCCAGCAGGGGAGGATGGGCGGGGGGGCCAGGAGATACGCAGTATTTT. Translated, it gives CASRGGWAGGPGDTQYF.

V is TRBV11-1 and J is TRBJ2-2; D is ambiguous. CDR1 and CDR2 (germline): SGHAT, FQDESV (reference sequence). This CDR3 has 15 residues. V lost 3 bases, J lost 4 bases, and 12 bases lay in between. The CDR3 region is CASSFLRVGTGELFF. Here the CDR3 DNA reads TGTGCCAGCAGCTTTCTTAGGGTGGGCACCGGGGAGCTGTTTTTT. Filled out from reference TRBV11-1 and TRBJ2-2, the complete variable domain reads EAEVAQSPRYKITEKSQAVAFWCDPISGHATLYWYRQILGQGPELLVQFQDESVVDDSQLPKDRFSAERLKGVDSTLKIQPAELGDSAMYLCASSFLRVGTGELFFGEGSRLTVL.

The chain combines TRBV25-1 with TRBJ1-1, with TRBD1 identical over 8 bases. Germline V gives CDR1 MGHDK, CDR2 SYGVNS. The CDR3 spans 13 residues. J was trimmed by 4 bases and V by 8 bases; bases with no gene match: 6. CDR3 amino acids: CASGDRRGTEAFF. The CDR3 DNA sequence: TGTGCCAGCGGGGACAGGAGGGGCACTGAAGCTTTCTTT.

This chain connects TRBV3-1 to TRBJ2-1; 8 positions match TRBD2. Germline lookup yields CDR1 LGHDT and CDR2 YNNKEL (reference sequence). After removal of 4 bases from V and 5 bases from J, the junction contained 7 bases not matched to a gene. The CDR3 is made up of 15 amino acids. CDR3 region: CASSLGREGHNEQFF. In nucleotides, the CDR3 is TGTGCCAGCAGCCTGGGACGGGAGGGTCACAATGAGCAGTTCTTC.

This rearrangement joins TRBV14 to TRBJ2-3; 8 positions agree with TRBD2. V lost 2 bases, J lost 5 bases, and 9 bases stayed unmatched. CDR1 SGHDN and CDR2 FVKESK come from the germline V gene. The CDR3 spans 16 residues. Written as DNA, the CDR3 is TGTGCCAGCAGCCAAATAGGGACTAGTGGCAAAGATACGCAGTATTTT. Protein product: CASSQIGTSGKDTQYF. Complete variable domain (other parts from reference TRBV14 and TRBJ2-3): EAGVTQFPSHSVIEKGQTVTLRCDPISGHDNLYWYRRVMGKEIKFLLHFVKESKQDESGMPNNRFLAERTGGTYSTLKVQPAELEDSGVYFCASSQIGTSGKDTQYFGPGTRLTVL.